The present entry profiles one TCR beta chain with its context. This clonotype was seen a handful of times. Its antigen specificity is not known. No qualities accompany the bases; no much larger clone lies one base away. Libraries were prepared through 5' RACE. The listed sequencing device is Illumina HiSeq 2500. A second roughly 7 to 11 cycle PCR used a sample-barcoded 5' primer and a J-beta primer mix. A template-switch 5' adaptor carrying 12 random nucleotides introduced a unique molecular identifier onto each TCR beta cDNA molecule. At least 2.5 million CDR3-containing paired-end reads were obtained from each sample. All of the RNA was converted into first-strand cDNA using the Mint cDNA synthesis kit, with a TRBC-specific oligonucleotide serving as the primer. Following uracil-DNA glycosylase treatment, all cDNA underwent a first 18-cycle PCR with the universal primers M1SS and BC2_uni_R. The paper's data handling went like this. Each sample was normalized by randomly selecting 1 million high-quality reads, each carrying a distinct molecular identifier. Reads with shared molecular identifiers were discarded instead of being binned into consensus sequences. MiTCR, set to a Q25 quality threshold and the strictest error-elimination algorithm, was used for CDR3 identification, clonotype clustering and error correction. Lower-bound total TCR beta diversity was estimated with a nonparametric unseen species model using Euler transformation. TCRdb took the public reads, trimmed them with fastp at Q25, ran MiXCR for clone calling and kept in-frame beta chains. Rows are unified per CDR3 protein, each entry keeping the most common DNA and genes. TCRdb's processing, not the authors' own work, is the source of the V and J calls. In all, the sample holds about 1.6 million distinct CDR3 sequences, and about 31% of those were seen once. About 10% of the sample rests with the top ten.

This record belongs to a study of blood T cells in healthy people across ages (dated by TCRdb to the mid-2010s). Context from the whole study: In model experiments, template switching captured roughly one uniquely barcoded TCR beta cDNA molecule for every two T cells. To avoid experimental bias, donors of different ages were distributed randomly across sequencing lanes. For two donors (one aged 18 to 29 and one aged 80 or older), the study analyzed two additional independent replicas of 1 million unique cDNA reads from the same blood draw. The donors were divided into four age groups: young (average around 17 years), middle-aged (about 39), aged (about 61) and long-lived (82). The study measured age-related changes in TCR beta repertoire diversity using deep sequencing normalized with unique cDNA molecular identifiers. What the authors observed across the whole study: As age increased, observed TCR beta diversity per million T cells dropped in a roughly linear way, and a significant reduction was already evident by age 40. Because donor CMV infection status was unknown, age-related changes in expanded clonotypes were potentially confounded. Total diversity estimates from one million sequenced T cells were considered lower bounds and underestimates. Compared with the aged group, the long-lived group had more naive CD4+ T cells, fewer expanded clones and increased TCR diversity, suggesting age selection. There was a strong correlation between observed TCR beta diversity and the percentage of naive T cells measured by flow cytometry. Because profiling used bulk unsorted PBMCs, naive and antigen-experienced compartments could not be compared conclusively.

The donors were under 40 Caucasian individuals from Russia, aged roughly 6 to 100 years, who were systemically healthy. Approximately 10 milliliters of peripheral blood were collected from each donor into EDTA-treated Vacutainer tubes. Ficoll-Paque density-gradient centrifugation was used to isolate PBMCs, with at least 7 million per sample. Total RNA, at least 6 micrograms per sample, was extracted from PBMCs with Trizol reagent. Naive CD45RAhigh/CD27high T cell percentages were measured by flow cytometry on a PBMC aliquot from every donor. From the cysteine up to the phenylalanine, the CDR3 has a length of 13 residues. Here the CDR3 DNA is all that survives: 39 bases in frame from base 1. V is cut back by 4 bases and J by 4 bases, with 3 bases in the junction unmatched. The germline V gene sets CDR1 to SQVTM and CDR2 to ANQGSEA.

The chain was built from TRBV29-1 and TRBJ2-5, and 10 bases in between align with TRBD1. Sequencing used blood. The sequence derives from a woman aged 25 to 39 in good health. The CDR3 protein is CSVVGQGLETQYF. In nucleotide form, the sequence is TGCAGCGTTGTGGGACAGGGGCTAGAGACCCAGTACTTC. Extended through the reference TRBV29-1 and TRBJ2-5 proteins, this CDR3 yields the full variable domain: SAVISQKPSRDICQRGTSLTIQCQVDSQVTMMFWYRQQPGQSLTLIATANQGSEATYESGFVIDKFPISRPNLTFSTLTVSNMSPEDSSIYLCSVVGQGLETQYFGPGTRLLVL.